The source of this T cell receptor (beta chain) is a study of blood T cells in healthy people across ages. Alongside a J-beta primer mix, a sample-barcoded 5' primer served in a second PCR lasting about 6 to 11 cycles. With 12 random nucleotides, a template-switch adaptor tagged each individual cDNA molecule. Samples each returned at least 2.5 million CDR3-containing paired-end reads. TCRdb passed the 5' RACE reads through MiXCR, listing each CDR3 protein once. The repertoire consists of 780,000 or so distinct CDR3 sequences, with approximately 60% occurring once and the leading ten covering around 24%. About this clonotype: The antigen is not known.

In germline, CDR1 is MDHEN, CDR2 SYDVKM. The length of the CDR3 is 15 residues. Trimming took 8 bases from V and 0 from J; bases not matched to a gene: 7. Study-level results: Diversity figures based on one million T cells were deemed too low. Older age went with lower TCR beta diversity per million T cells, in a roughly linear way.

This clonotype was sampled from a man aged 40-49 years in good health. The gene calls are TRBV28 and TRBJ1-5; 7 positions agree with TRBD1. Material: blood. CDR3 DNA: TGTGCCAGCCAAGGACAGGATCATAGCAATCAGCCCCAGCATTTT. It is translated as CASQGQDHSNQPQHF.